This T cell receptor (beta chain) was captured by sequencing in a study of T-cell reconstitution after alpha-beta-depleted transplantation in children. The CDR3 is 18 residues long. Germline values: CDR1 MGHRA, CDR2 YSYEKL. J lost 1 base, V lost 4 bases, and 9 bases had no gene match. Unique molecular identifiers were incorporated during preparation of the TCRbeta library. One entry per CDR3 protein, called by TCRdb with MiXCR from the PCR reads. The sample has a few hundred thousand distinct CDR3 sequences; approximately 20% are singletons. This TCR derives from a human donor who donated a stem cell graft to a child with acute lymphoblastic leukemia. The V and J genes are TRBV4-1 and TRBJ2-5; 13 bases fit TRBD2. Sequencing was performed on PBMCs from the stem cell graft donor, taken from the stem cell graft. The CDR3 nucleotides are TGCGCCAGCAGCCCCGGGACTAGCGGGATTCTCCTCCAAGAGACCCAGTACTTC. Translation gives CASSPGTSGILLQETQYF.